The TCR beta chain described here comes from a study of T cell changes during pregnancy in multiple sclerosis. Profiled with immunoSEQ multiplex PCR; TCRdb holds only in-frame clones, not every one. Of almost 35,000 clones detected, 90% appear once; the ten largest clones hold approximately 12%. The V segment lost 9 bases and the J segment 1 base; nucleotides outside the gene matches: 15. This CDR3 is 17 amino acids long. The chain joins TRBV6-7 to TRBJ2-4; TRBD2 matches at 7 bases. TRBV6-7 is an open reading frame whose function is uncertain. The sample was CD8+ T cells from peripheral blood mononuclear cells, taken before pregnancy. The sequence was obtained from a female donor with multiple sclerosis, enrolled in a pregnancy study. The DNA for the CDR3 is TGTGCCAGAAGGGTCGGCGGGAGCAGATGGGCCAAAAACATTCAGTACTTC. Its protein product is CARRVGGSRWAKNIQYF.